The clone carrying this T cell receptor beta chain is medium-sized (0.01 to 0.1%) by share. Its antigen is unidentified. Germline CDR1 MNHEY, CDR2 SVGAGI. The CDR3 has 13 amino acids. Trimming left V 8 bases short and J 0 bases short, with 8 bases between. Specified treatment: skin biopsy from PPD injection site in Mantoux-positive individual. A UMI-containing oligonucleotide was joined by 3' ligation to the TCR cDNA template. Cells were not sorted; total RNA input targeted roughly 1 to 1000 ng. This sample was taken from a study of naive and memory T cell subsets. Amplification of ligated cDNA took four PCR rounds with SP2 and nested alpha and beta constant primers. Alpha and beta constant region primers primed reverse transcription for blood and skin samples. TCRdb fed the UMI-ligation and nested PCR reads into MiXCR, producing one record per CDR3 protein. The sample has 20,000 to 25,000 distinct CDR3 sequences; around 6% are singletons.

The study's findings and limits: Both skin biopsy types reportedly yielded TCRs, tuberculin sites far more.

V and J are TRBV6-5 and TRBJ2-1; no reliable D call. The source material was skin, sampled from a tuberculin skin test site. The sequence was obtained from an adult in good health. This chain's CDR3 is CASQLNSYNEQFF. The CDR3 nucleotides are TGTGCCAGCCAGCTCAACTCCTACAATGAGCAGTTCTTC.